This T cell receptor (beta chain) was sequenced during a study of shared clonotypes between healthy human individuals. Study summary: For every donor, three CD4 naive, three CD4 memory, two CD8 naive and one CD8 memory plates were used.

This CDR3 spans 15 amino acids. V was shortened by 2 bases and J by 3 bases, with 11 bases between the two germline ends. Germline CDR1 and CDR2: SGHRS and YFSETQ. Some clones are missing from TCRdb's copy, which holds only in-frame ones; the method was immunoSEQ multiplex PCR. The data show some 650,000 clones, almost 97% seen once. This clone has a single count. Recent acute infections and vaccinations were absent in the healthy HIV-negative adult donors. The specimen was naive CD4+ T cells sorted from blood. Subset in this sample: CD45RA+ positively selected. This chain links TRBV5-1 with TRBJ2-2; perhaps D is TRBD1 or TRBD2 (5 bases each). The source of this sequence is a woman in her 30s in good health. The CDR3 coding sequence is TGCGCCAGCAGCTTAGGGACCGTTGACACCGGGGAGCTGTTTTTT. As protein: CASSLGTVDTGELFF.